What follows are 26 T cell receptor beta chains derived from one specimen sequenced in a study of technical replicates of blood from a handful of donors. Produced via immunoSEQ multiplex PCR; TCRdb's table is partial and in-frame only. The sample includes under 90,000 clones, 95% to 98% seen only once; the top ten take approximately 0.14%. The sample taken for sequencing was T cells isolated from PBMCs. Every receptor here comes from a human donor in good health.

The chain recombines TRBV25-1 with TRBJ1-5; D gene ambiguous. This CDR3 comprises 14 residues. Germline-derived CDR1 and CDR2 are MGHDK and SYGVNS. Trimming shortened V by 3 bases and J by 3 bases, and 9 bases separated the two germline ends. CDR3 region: CASSDSRYNQPQHF. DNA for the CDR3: TGTGCCAGCAGTGACTCCCGGTACAATCAGCCCCAGCATTTT. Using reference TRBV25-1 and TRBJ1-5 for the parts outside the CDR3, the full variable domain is EADIYQTPRYLVIGTGKKITLECSQTMGHDKMYWYQQDPGMELHLIHYSYGVNSTEKGDLSSESTVSRIRTEHFPLTLESARPSHTSQYLCASSDSRYNQPQHFGDGTRLSIL.

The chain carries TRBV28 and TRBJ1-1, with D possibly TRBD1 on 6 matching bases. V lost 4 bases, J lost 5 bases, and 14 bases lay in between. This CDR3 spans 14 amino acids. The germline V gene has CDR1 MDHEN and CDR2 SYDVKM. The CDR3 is CASSSTGGGTEAFF. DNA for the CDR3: TGTGCCAGCAGTTCGACAGGCGGGGGGACTGAAGCTTTCTTT.

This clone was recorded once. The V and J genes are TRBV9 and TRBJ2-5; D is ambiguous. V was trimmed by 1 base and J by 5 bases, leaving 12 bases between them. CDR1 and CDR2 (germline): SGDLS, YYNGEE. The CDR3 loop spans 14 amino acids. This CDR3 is CASSVRSGRETQYF. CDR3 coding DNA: TGTGCCAGCAGCGTAAGAAGTGGGCGTGAGACCCAGTACTTC. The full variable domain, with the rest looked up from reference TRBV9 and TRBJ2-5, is DSGVTQTPKHLITATGQRVTLRCSPRSGDLSVYWYQQSLDQGLQFLIQYYNGEERAKGNILERFSAQQFPDLHSELNLSSLELGDSALYFCASSVRSGRETQYFGPGTRLLVL.

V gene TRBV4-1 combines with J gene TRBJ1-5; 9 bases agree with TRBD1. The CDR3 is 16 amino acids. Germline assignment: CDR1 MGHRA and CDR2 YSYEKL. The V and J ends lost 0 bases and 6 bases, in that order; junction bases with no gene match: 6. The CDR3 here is CASSQEVNRGPQPQHF. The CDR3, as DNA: TGCGCCAGCAGCCAAGAAGTGAACAGGGGGCCTCAGCCCCAGCATTTT.

The CDR3 DNA is TGTGCCAGCAACGGACTAGCGGAGCTGTATACGCAGTATTTT. This translates into CASNGLAELYTQYF. The chain links TRBV2 to TRBJ2-3; 10 positions match TRBD2. The CDR3 is made up of 14 amino acids. Germline CDR1 reads SNHLY; CDR2 reads FYNNEI. Trimming took 7 bases from V and 7 from J; bases not matched to a gene: 8.

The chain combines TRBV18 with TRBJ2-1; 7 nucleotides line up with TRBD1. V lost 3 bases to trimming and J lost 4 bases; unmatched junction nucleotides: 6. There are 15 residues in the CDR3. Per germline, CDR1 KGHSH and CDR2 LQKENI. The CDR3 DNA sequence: TGTGCCAGCTCACCGAAGACAGGGACGTACAATGAGCAGTTCTTC. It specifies CASSPKTGTYNEQFF.

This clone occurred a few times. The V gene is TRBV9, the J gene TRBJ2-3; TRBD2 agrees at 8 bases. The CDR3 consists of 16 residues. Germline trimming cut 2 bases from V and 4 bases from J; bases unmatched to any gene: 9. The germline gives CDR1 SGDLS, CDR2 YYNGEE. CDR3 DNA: TGTGCCAGCAGCGTCACCGGGACTAGAGTATCAGATACGCAGTATTTT. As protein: CASSVTGTRVSDTQYF.

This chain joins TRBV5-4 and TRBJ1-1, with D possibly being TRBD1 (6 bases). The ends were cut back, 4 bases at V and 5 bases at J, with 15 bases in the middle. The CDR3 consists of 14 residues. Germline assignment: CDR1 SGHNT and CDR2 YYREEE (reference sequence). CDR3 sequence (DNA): TGTGCCAGCAGCCGGCAGGGGTCTGGAACTGAAGCTTTCTTT. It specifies CASSRQGSGTEAFF.

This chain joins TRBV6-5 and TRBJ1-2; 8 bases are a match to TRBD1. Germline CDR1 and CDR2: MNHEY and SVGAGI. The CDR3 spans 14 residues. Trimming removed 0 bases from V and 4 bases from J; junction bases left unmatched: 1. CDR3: CASSYSTGAYGYTF. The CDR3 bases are TGTGCCAGCAGTTACTCGACAGGGGCCTATGGCTACACCTTC.

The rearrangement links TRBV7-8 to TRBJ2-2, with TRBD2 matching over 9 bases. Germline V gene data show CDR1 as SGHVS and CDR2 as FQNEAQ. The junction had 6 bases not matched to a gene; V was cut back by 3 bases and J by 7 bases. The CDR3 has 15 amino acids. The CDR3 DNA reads TGTGCCAGCAGCTTCGGCGGGGGGGCACACGGGGAGCTGTTTTTT. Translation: CASSFGGGAHGELFF. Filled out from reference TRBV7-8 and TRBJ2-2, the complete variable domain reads GAGVSQSPRYKVAKRGQDVALRCDPISGHVSLFWYQQALGQGPEFLTYFQNEAQLDKSGLPSDRFFAERPEGSVSTLKIQRTQQEDSAVYLCASSFGGGAHGELFFGEGSRLTVL.

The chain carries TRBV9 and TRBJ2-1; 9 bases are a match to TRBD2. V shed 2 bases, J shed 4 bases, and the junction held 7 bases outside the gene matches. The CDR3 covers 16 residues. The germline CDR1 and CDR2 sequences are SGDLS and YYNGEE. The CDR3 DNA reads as TGTGCCAGCAGCGTGGGGGGGACTAGCTTATACAATGAGCAGTTCTTC. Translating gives CASSVGGTSLYNEQFF.

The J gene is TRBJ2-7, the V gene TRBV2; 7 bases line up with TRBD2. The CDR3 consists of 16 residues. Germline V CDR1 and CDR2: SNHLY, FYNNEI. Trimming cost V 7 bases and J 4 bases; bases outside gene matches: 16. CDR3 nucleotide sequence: TGTGCCAGCAAAGAGATGGCTAGCGGAGGAAATTACGAGCAGTACTTC. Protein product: CASKEMASGGNYEQYF.

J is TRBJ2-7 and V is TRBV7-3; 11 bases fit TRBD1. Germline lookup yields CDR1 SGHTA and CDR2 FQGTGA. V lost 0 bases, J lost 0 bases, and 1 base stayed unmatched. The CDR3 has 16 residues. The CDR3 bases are TGTGCCAGCAGCTTAACCGGGACAGGGGGCTCCTACGAGCAGTACTTC. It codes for CASSLTGTGGSYEQYF.

The CDR3 reads CASSSGQGYTEAFF. The CDR3 DNA is TGCGCCAGCAGCTCTGGACAGGGCTACACTGAAGCTTTCTTT. The V gene is TRBV4-1, the J gene TRBJ1-1; TRBD1 aligns across 8 bases. Per germline, CDR1 MGHRA and CDR2 YSYEKL. With 5 bases clipped from V and 3 bases from J, the junction kept 5 bases outside the gene matches. The CDR3 has 14 residues.

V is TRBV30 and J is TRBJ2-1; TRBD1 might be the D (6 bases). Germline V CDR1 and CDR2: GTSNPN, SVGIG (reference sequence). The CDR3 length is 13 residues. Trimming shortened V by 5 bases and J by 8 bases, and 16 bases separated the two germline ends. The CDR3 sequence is CAWWPESGDEQFF. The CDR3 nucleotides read TGTGCCTGGTGGCCTGAATCAGGGGATGAGCAGTTCTTC.

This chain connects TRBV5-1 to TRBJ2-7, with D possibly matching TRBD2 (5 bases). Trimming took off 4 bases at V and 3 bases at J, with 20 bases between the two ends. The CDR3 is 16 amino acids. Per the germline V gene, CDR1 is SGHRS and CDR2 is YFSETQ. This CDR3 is CASSLARDYNHYEQYF. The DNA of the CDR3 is TGCGCCAGCAGCCTGGCCCGGGATTACAATCACTACGAGCAGTACTTC.

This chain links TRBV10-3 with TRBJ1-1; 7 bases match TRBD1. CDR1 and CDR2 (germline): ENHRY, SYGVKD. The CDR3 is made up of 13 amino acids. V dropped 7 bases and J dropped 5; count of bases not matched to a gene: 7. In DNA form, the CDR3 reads TGTGCCATCAAAGTGACAGGGAGGACTGAAGCTTTCTTT. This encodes CAIKVTGRTEAFF.

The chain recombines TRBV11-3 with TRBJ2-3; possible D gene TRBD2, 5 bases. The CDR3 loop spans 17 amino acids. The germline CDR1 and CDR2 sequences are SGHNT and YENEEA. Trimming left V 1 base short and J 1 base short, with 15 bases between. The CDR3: CASSLVTSGSGTDTQYF. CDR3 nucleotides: TGTGCCAGCAGCTTAGTGACGTCGGGGTCGGGCACAGATACGCAGTATTTT.

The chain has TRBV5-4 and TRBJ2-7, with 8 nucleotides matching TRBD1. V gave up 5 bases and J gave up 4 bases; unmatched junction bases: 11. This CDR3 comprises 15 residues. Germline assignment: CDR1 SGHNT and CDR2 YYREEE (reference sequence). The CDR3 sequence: CASRNVGQGSYEQYF. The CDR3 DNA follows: TGTGCCAGCAGGAATGTAGGACAGGGTTCGTACGAGCAGTACTTC.

CDR3 in DNA: TGCGCCAGCAGCCGGACAGGGCAGAACACTGAAGCTTTCTTT. Its translation: CASSRTGQNTEAFF. The gene calls are TRBV10-1 and TRBJ1-1; 8 bases fit TRBD1. CDR1 and CDR2 from the germline V gene are WNHNN and SYGVQD (reference sequence). V shed 6 bases and J 1 base; nucleotides not matched to a gene: 4. The CDR3 has 14 amino acids.

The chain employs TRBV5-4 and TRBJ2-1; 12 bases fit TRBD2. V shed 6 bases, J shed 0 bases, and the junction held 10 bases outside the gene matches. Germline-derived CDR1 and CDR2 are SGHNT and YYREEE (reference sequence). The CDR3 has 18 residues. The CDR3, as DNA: TGTGCCAGCACTCCGGGACTAGCGGGCCTTAGCTCCTACAATGAGCAGTTCTTC. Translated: CASTPGLAGLSSYNEQFF.

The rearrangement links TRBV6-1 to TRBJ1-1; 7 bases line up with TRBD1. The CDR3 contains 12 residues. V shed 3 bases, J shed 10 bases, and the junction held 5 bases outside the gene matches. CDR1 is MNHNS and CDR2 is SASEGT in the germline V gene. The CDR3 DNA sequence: TGTGCCAGCAGTGAGACAGGGACTAGAGCTTTCTTT. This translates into CASSETGTRAFF.

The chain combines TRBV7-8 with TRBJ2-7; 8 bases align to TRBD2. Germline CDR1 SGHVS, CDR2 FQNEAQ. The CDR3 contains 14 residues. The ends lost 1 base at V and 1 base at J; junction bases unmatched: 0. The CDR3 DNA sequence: TGTGCCAGCAGCTTAGGACTAGCGTCCTACGAGCAGTACTTC. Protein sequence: CASSLGLASYEQYF.

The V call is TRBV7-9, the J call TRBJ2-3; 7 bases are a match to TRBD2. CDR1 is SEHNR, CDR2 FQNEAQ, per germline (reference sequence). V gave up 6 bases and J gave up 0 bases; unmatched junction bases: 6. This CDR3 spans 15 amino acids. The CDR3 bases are TGTGCCAGCAGGGGGTGGGAGGGGAGCACAGATACGCAGTATTTT. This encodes CASRGWEGSTDTQYF.

As DNA, the CDR3 is TGTGCCAGCGGACAGGGGGCGGAAACTAATGGCTACACCTTC. Translated: CASGQGAETNGYTF. The rearrangement uses TRBV28 and TRBJ1-2; the match to TRBD1 covers 11 bases. The CDR3 loop spans 14 amino acids. Germline trimming cut 8 bases from V and 6 bases from J; bases unmatched to any gene: 8. Germline-derived CDR1 and CDR2 are MDHEN and SYDVKM.

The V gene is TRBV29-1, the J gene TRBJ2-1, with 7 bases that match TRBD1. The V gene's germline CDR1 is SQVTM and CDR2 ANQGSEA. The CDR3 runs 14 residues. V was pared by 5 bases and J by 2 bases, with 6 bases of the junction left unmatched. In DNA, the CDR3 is TGCAGCGTTCCCGACAGGGCCACCTACAATGAGCAGTTCTTC. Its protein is CSVPDRATYNEQFF.